Shown below are 25 T cell receptor beta chains from a single sample sequenced in a study of blood T cells in healthy people across ages. A J-beta primer mix and a sample-barcoded 5' primer were used in a second PCR of roughly 7 to 12 cycles. TCRdb independently ran MiXCR on the 5' RACE reads; one entry per CDR3 protein. There are about 1.8 million distinct CDR3 sequences in the sample; 49% occur only once, and approximately 2% lies in the top ten. Sequencing was performed on blood. These receptors all come from a woman aged 40-49 years in good health.

This chain uses TRBV5-1 with TRBJ2-5; D tentatively reads TRBD1 or TRBD2 (5 bases each). V was clipped by 7 bases and J by 1 base, with 11 bases between them. The germline gives CDR1 SGHRS, CDR2 YFSETQ. This CDR3 comprises 13 residues. The CDR3 protein is CASQHGTQETQYF. The CDR3 DNA follows: TGCGCCAGCCAACATGGGACCCAAGAGACCCAGTACTTC.

Only a few counts were recorded for this clonotype. V usage is TRBV4-2 and J usage is TRBJ2-3, with a possible D match to TRBD1 (6 bases). Deletions cut 1 base from V and 0 bases from J, with 20 bases between. The germline CDR1 and CDR2 sequences are LGHNA and YNFKEQ. The CDR3 totals 19 residues. The CDR3 protein is CASSQVTGTQDYSTDTQYF. The DNA of the CDR3 is TGTGCCAGCAGCCAAGTCACCGGGACACAAGATTATAGCACAGATACGCAGTATTTT.

Many counts were recorded for this clonotype. The V call is TRBV7-2, the J call TRBJ1-2; D unclear. V was clipped by 1 base and J by 0 bases, with 3 bases between them. This CDR3 contains 13 residues. Germline V lookup: CDR1 SGHTA, CDR2 FQGNSA. The CDR3 DNA follows: TGTGCCAGCAGCTTAGGGCCTAACTATGGCTACACCTTC. Amino acids: CASSLGPNYGYTF. Based on the CDR3 plus reference TRBV7-2 and TRBJ1-2, the full variable domain is GAGVSQSPSNKVTEKGKDVELRCDPISGHTALYWYRQSLGQGLEFLIYFQGNSAPDKSGLPSDRFSAERTGGSVSTLTIQRTQQEDSAVYLCASSLGPNYGYTFGSGTRLTVV.

The chain uses TRBV4-3 and TRBJ2-7; D gene unclear. Trimming removed 0 bases from V and 3 bases from J, with 9 bases in between. The CDR3 covers 14 residues. Germline V gene lookup returns CDR1 LGHNA and CDR2 YSLEER. The CDR3 coding sequence is TGCGCCAGCAGCCAAGATTGGCAGAACTACGAGCAGTACTTC. Translating gives CASSQDWQNYEQYF.

As to this clonotype: A much larger clone differs by one base, so this may be a read error. The chain carries TRBV12-3 or TRBV12-4 and TRBJ2-1, with TRBD1 matching over 7 bases. This CDR3 region has 13 residues. The V and J ends lost 6 bases and 4 bases, in that order; junction bases with no gene match: 3. The CDR3 DNA reads TGTGCCAGCAGACAACAGGGGTACAATGAGCAGTTCTTC. Its protein product is CASRQQGYNEQFF.

The chain recombines TRBV15 with TRBJ1-2; 11 bases agree with TRBD1. Germline CDR1 and CDR2: LNHNV and YYDKDF (reference sequence). Unmatched junction bases numbered 5, after V lost 4 bases and J lost 7 bases. This CDR3 spans 14 amino acids. CDR3 region: CATSKDRGQGGYTF. The CDR3 region has the DNA TGTGCCACCAGCAAGGACAGGGGGCAAGGTGGCTACACCTTC.

V gene TRBV12-5 combines with J gene TRBJ2-3; 10 bases match TRBD2. Germline CDR1 is LGHNT and CDR2 is FRNRAP. The CDR3 has 16 residues. V was pared by 6 bases and J by 6 bases, with 12 bases of the junction left unmatched. CDR3 loop: CASGPGLASPGDTQYF. As DNA, the CDR3 is TGTGCTAGTGGGCCGGGACTAGCGTCACCCGGGGATACGCAGTATTTT.

The genes are TRBV15 and TRBJ2-1, with 7 positions matching TRBD2. The trim removed 1 base at V and 11 bases at J, leaving 2 bases unmatched. The CDR3 sequence is 12 residues long. Germline values: CDR1 LNHNV, CDR2 YYDKDF (reference sequence). The CDR3 region has the DNA TGTGCCACCAGCAGAGGGGGGGGACAGCAGTTCTTC. Translated: CATSRGGGQQFF.

The chain carries TRBV15 and TRBJ1-2; weak D call: TRBD1 (5 bases). CDR1 and CDR2 from the germline V gene are LNHNV and YYDKDF (reference sequence). This CDR3 has 15 residues. Trimming pared 3 bases from V and 4 bases from J, leaving 15 bases between. The CDR3 sequence is CATSSRPGRAYGYTF. The CDR3 nucleotides are TGTGCCACCAGCAGCAGACCGGGGCGGGCCTATGGCTACACCTTC.

The rearrangement links TRBV12-3 or TRBV12-4 to TRBJ2-7; D tentatively reads TRBD1 or TRBD2 (5 bases each). TRBJ2-4 matches the DNA end more closely, so the J call is doubtful. The CDR3 covers 13 residues. In DNA, the CDR3 is TGTGCCAGCAGTTTAGGGGGACGTAACATTCAGTACTTC. Protein sequence: CASSLGGRNIQYF.

The chain links TRBV27 to TRBJ1-2; 9 nucleotides align to TRBD1. CDR1 and CDR2 (germline): MNHEY, SMNVEV (reference sequence). The V segment lost 3 bases and the J segment 6 bases; nucleotides outside the gene matches: 14. CDR3 length: 17 residues. CDR3 in amino acids: CASSLGQGRLLTNGYTF. The DNA of the CDR3 is TGTGCCAGCAGTTTGGGACAGGGAAGACTACTAACTAATGGCTACACCTTC.

The genes are TRBV9 and TRBJ2-5; TRBD2 is a possible D gene (7 bases). There are 16 residues in the CDR3. Germline assignment: CDR1 SGDLS and CDR2 YYNGEE. V lost 4 bases and J lost 11, with 27 bases in between. Here the CDR3 reads CASSFRGEGVYNEQYF. CDR3 DNA sequence: TGTGCCAGCAGCTTCCGGGGGGAGGGGGTTTACAATGAGCAGTACTTC.

V and J are TRBV11-3 and TRBJ2-3; 15 bases match TRBD2. Germline CDR1 SGHNT, CDR2 YENEEA. This CDR3 region has 17 residues. Germline trimming cut 8 bases from V and 3 bases from J; bases unmatched to any gene: 9. DNA for the CDR3: TGTGCCAGCGGCGGACTAGCGGGGGGGTATTGGACAGATACGCAGTATTTT. Encoded protein: CASGGLAGGYWTDTQYF.

The chain couples TRBV5-6 to TRBJ1-5; 11 nucleotides agree with TRBD1. Germline lookup yields CDR1 SGHDT and CDR2 YYEEEE. The CDR3 length is 13 residues. J gave up 9 bases and V 7 bases, and 6 bases lay outside the gene matches. The CDR3 nucleotides are TGTGCCAGCGGGAGGACAGGGGGCCCGCCCCAGCATTTT. It encodes CASGRTGGPPQHF.

The genes are TRBV20-1 and TRBJ2-1, with 10 bases fitting TRBD2. The V gene end was trimmed by 6 bases and the J gene end by 2 bases; junction bases not matched to a gene: 4. Germline V gene data show CDR1 as DFQATT and CDR2 as SNEGSKA (reference sequence). The CDR3 totals 14 residues. CDR3 amino acids: CSAATSGAYNEQFF. As DNA, the CDR3 is TGCAGTGCGGCTACTAGCGGGGCCTACAATGAGCAGTTCTTC.

The J gene is TRBJ1-1, the V gene TRBV28, with unresolved D. Germline V gene lookup returns CDR1 MDHEN and CDR2 SYDVKM. CDR3 length equals 12 residues. Trimming left V 3 bases short and J 5 bases short, with 7 bases between. The CDR3 spells CASSFQLTEAFF. The CDR3 DNA follows: TGTGCCAGCAGTTTCCAACTAACTGAAGCTTTCTTT.

The chain joins TRBV25-1 to TRBJ2-1; 11 bases agree with TRBD2. This CDR3 comprises 14 residues. The trim removed 8 bases at V and 12 bases at J, leaving 12 bases unmatched. Germline loops: CDR1 MGHDK, CDR2 SYGVNS. The CDR3 DNA is TGTGCCAGCCGACCGGGACTAGCGGTCAAGCGGCAGTTCTTC. This translates into CASRPGLAVKRQFF.

This clonotype was found a few times. The chain carries TRBV9 and TRBJ2-1; tentatively, D is TRBD1 (6 bases). Between the trimmed V and J ends, which lost 3 bases and 4 bases, there was a span of 14 bases. Per the germline V gene, CDR1 is SGDLS and CDR2 is YYNGEE. There are 15 residues in the CDR3. The CDR3 nucleotides are TGTGCCAGCAGCGCCGCCGGGACATTTTACAATGAGCAGTTCTTC. Encoded protein: CASSAAGTFYNEQFF.

This chain uses TRBV5-6 with TRBJ2-3; no clear D. The CDR3 contains 15 residues. The germline gives CDR1 SGHDT, CDR2 YYEEEE. V lost 2 bases, J lost 0 bases, and 10 bases lay in between. CDR3 in DNA: TGTGCCAGCAGCTTAGAACAACATAGCACAGATACGCAGTATTTT. Its translation is CASSLEQHSTDTQYF. The whole variable domain, remainder taken from reference TRBV5-6 and TRBJ2-3, is DAGVTQSPTHLIKTRGQQVTLRCSPKSGHDTVSWYQQALGQGPQFIFQYYEEEERQRGNFPDRFSGHQFPNYSSELNVNALLLGDSALYLCASSLEQHSTDTQYFGPGTRLTVL.

This clonotype was observed a handful of times. The chain joins TRBV9 to TRBJ2-7, with 12 bases fitting TRBD1. Germline loops: CDR1 SGDLS, CDR2 YYNGEE. After removal of 4 bases from V and 4 bases from J, the junction contained 9 bases not matched to a gene. The CDR3 runs 16 residues. The CDR3 is CASSPPGGQGAYEQYF. The DNA for the CDR3 is TGTGCCAGCAGCCCACCCGGGGGACAGGGGGCTTACGAGCAGTACTTC.

This clonotype was found many times. The CDR3 loop is CASSLIDNQPQHF. In nucleotides, the CDR3 is TGTGCCAGCAGCTTAATAGACAATCAGCCCCAGCATTTT. This chain uses TRBV7-2 with TRBJ1-5; D unclear. The germline V and J ends were trimmed by 2 bases and 3 bases, with 5 bases remaining between them. This CDR3 spans 13 amino acids. Germline assignment: CDR1 SGHTA and CDR2 FQGNSA.

This clonotype has a single count. The chain uses TRBV5-5 and TRBJ2-3; D is perhaps TRBD1 or TRBD2 (5 bases each). V was cut by 4 bases and J by 6 bases, with 15 bases left in between. The length of the CDR3 is 14 residues. The germline gives CDR1 SGHKS, CDR2 YYEKEE (reference sequence). The CDR3 DNA reads TGTGCCAGCAGCCGGGGCCCCCTTGCCGATACGCAGTATTTT. Its protein is CASSRGPLADTQYF.

V is TRBV5-1 and J is TRBJ1-2, with 11 bases that match TRBD1. CDR1 is SGHRS, CDR2 YFSETQ, per germline. CDR3 length: 13 amino acids. J lost 12 bases, V lost 0 bases, and 4 bases had no gene match. DNA of the CDR3: TGCGCCAGCAGCTTGGTCCCGGACAGGGGGCACACCTTC. It is translated as CASSLVPDRGHTF.

In this sample, this clonotype turned up a few times. The chain links TRBV6-5 to TRBJ2-1, with D possibly being TRBD2 (7 bases). Germline assignment: CDR1 MNHEY and CDR2 SVGAGI. V lost 4 bases to trimming and J lost 7 bases, with 17 bases between them. The CDR3 sequence is 15 residues long. The chain's CDR3 is CASSWRGGGPNEQFF. In DNA form, the CDR3 reads TGTGCCAGCAGTTGGCGCGGCGGGGGCCCTAATGAGCAGTTCTTC.

This chain links TRBV6-2 or TRBV6-3 with TRBJ2-5; the D call may be TRBD1 or TRBD2 (6 bases each). The better agreement between TRBJ2-1 and the DNA end casts doubt on the J call. The CDR3 consists of 16 residues. CDR1 is MNHEY, CDR2 SVGEGT, per germline. CDR3 sequence reads: CASSQEGGRVQETQFF. The CDR3 region has the DNA TGTGCCAGCAGTCAGGAGGGGGGCAGAGTCCAAGAGACCCAGTTCTTC.